This T cell receptor (beta chain) is drawn from a study of regulatory T cells in long-lasting Graves disease. V dropped 7 bases and J dropped 5; count of bases not matched to a gene: 12. This CDR3 region has 17 residues. Germline CDR1 MDHEN, CDR2 SYDVKM. Time point given: newly diagnosed GD, antithyroid drugs for less than 3 months. Construction of the TCR library relied on RNA isolated from PBMCs. Broader study findings: Possibly, too few samples lowered accuracy.

Arm-PCR of CDR3 regions and iRepertoire HTBI primers were used to build TCR beta libraries. MiXCR was run by TCRdb on the multiplex PCR reads, yielding one entry per CDR3 protein. The repertoire holds 550,000 or so distinct CDR3 sequences, with approximately 12% as singletons. Worth noting for this clonotype: Its matching antigen is unknown.

This sample was also put to use in a study of T cells in Graves' hyperthyroidism and ophthalmopathy.

The material was peripheral blood mononuclear cells (PBMCs), obtained at new diagnosis, from a patient treated with antithyroid drugs. The chain has TRBV28 and TRBJ2-3; 13 nucleotides agree with TRBD2. This sequence originates from a woman in her thirties with Graves disease. In DNA, the CDR3 is TGTGCCAGCACTAACGCCAAGGGACTAGCGGGATTAGATACGCAGTATTTT. Amino acids: CASTNAKGLAGLDTQYF.